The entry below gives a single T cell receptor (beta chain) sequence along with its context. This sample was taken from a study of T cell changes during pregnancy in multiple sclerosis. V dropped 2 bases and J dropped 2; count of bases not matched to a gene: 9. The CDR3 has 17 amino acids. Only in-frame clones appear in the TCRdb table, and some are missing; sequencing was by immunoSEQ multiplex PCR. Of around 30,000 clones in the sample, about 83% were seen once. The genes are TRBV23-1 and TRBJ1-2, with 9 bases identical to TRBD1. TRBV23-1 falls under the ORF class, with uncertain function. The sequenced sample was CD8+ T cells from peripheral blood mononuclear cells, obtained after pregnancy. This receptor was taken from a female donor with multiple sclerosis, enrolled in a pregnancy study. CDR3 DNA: TGCGCCAGCAGTCAAAAGATGGGACAGGGAGGGAACTATGGCTACACCTTC. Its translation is CASSQKMGQGGNYGYTF.